This TCR beta chain came from a study of cytomegalovirus exposure and HLA in healthy donors. Study-level findings and limits: A highly shared variant cluster was judged a likely technical artifact. In vitro testing confirmed a few CMV-associated chains as specific for CMV antigens. An analysis that was carried out later associated approximately 17,000 TCR beta sequences with HLA alleles at 0.05 false discovery rate. Previously analyzed data showed that most TCR beta V segments were productive at a frequency of about 90% or about 30%.

V was clipped by 5 bases and J by 5 bases, with 21 bases between them. Germline-derived CDR1 and CDR2 are SEHNR and FQNEAQ (reference sequence). CDR3 length: 16 amino acids. With respect to this clone: The antigen is unknown.

The PCR ran on 60 Vbeta and 13 Jbeta primers. The method was immunoSEQ multiplex PCR; TCRdb's version includes in-frame clones alone and lacks a portion of them. The top ten clones hold approximately 2.8% of a sample with about 200,000 clones, roughly 80% of them seen once. The sequencing sample was made of PBMCs. This TCR came from a man aged 30 to 45 in good health and CMV-seronegative. This chain links TRBV7-9 with TRBJ2-5, with a tentative D call TRBD2 (6 bases). In DNA form, the CDR3 reads TGTGCCAGCAGCCCGATATGGGGGGTGCACTTGGAGACCCAGTACTTC. Translating it yields CASSPIWGVHLETQYF. Full variable domain (outside the CDR3, taken from reference TRBV7-9 and TRBJ2-5): DTGVSQNPRHKITKRGQNVTFRCDPISEHNRLYWYRQTLGQGPEFLTYFQNEAQLEKSRLLSDRFSAERPKGSFSTLEIQRTEQGDSAMYLCASSPIWGVHLETQYFGPGTRLLVL.